This T cell receptor (beta chain) derives from a study of blood T cell repertoires in COVID-19. Looking at the study overall: Material from acute and convalescent COVID-19 was sourced from the United States, Italy and Spain. PBMCs, B-cell-depleted T cells, or T cells were the source of the cDNA or gDNA that made up the material.

Per the original data handling: Estimation of nucleated cell counts was performed using reference gene primer amplification. Profiled with immunoSEQ multiplex PCR; TCRdb holds only in-frame clones, not every one. V and J calls and clone size follow that table, whereas D and trimming were derived from the DNA. The sample lists 400,000 or so clones; 85% to 90% were seen once. There are 18 residues in the CDR3. V gave up 0 bases and J gave up 4 bases, with 21 bases separating them. Germline V lookup: CDR1 SGHTA, CDR2 FQGTGA. The sequenced material came from peripheral blood. This sequence was found in a human donor in a cohort sampled during active COVID-19. The V and J genes are TRBV7-3 and TRBJ1-1; no clear D gene. In DNA, the CDR3 is TGTGCCAGCAGCTTAACAGGTTCGGGTTCCAAAGTTACCACTGAAGCTTTCTTT. This encodes CASSLTGSGSKVTTEAFF.